This TCR beta chain comes out of a study of shared clonotypes between healthy human individuals. Clones were read by immunoSEQ multiplex PCR, and TCRdb kept only the in-frame ones, dropping some. The repertoire holds 2 million to 2.5 million clones, with 85% to 95% as singletons. The germline V gene encodes CDR1 SNHLY and CDR2 FYNNEI. The CDR3 is made up of 14 amino acids. With 6 bases removed from V and 1 base from J, the gap between germline ends came to 12 bases. The clonotype originates from a man between 18 and 29 years old in good health. Some clones in this sample may be carry-over from other donors' samples. Sequencing was performed on naive CD4+ T cells from PBMCs. Subset meaning: CD45RA+ positively selected. The chain recombines TRBV2 with TRBJ1-1; unclear D gene. CDR3: CASRNYASNTEAFF. CDR3 DNA: TGTGCCAGCAGGAACTATGCCTCGAACACTGAAGCTTTCTTT. The entire variable domain, with the rest obtained from reference TRBV2 and TRBJ1-1, is as follows: EPEVTQTPSHQVTQMGQEVILRCVPISNHLYFYWYRQILGQKVEFLVSFYNNEISEKSEIFDDQFSVERPDGSNFTLKIRSTKLEDSAMYFCASRNYASNTEAFFGQGTRLTVV.